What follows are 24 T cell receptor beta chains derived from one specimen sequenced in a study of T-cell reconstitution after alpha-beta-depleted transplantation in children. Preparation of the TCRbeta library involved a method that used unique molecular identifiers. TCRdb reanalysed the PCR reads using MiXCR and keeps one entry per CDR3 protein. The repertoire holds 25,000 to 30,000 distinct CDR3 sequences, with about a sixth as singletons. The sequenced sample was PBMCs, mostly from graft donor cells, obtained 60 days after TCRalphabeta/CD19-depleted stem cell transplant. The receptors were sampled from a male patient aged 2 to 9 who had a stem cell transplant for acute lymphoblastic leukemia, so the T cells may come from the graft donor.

The DNA for the CDR3 is TGTGCCAGCAGTCTACGCAGAAACTCCTACGAGCAGTACTTC. Amino acids: CASSLRRNSYEQYF. The chain carries TRBV12-3 or TRBV12-4 and TRBJ2-7; no clear D. CDR3 length: 14 residues. Trimming took 5 bases from V and 0 from J, leaving 11 bases between them.

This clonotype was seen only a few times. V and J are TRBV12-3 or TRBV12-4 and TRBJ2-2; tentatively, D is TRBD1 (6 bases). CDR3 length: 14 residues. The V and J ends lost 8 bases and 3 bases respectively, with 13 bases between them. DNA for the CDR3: TGTGCCAGCCGAGGGGGAGTGGACACCGGGGAGCTGTTTTTT. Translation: CASRGGVDTGELFF.

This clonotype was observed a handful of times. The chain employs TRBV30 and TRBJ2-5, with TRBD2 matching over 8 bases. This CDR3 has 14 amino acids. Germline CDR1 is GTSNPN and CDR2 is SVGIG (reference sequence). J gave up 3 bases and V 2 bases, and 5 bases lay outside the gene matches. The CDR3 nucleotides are TGTGCCTGGAGTACGGGAGCGGGAGAAGAGACCCAGTACTTC. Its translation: CAWSTGAGEETQYF.

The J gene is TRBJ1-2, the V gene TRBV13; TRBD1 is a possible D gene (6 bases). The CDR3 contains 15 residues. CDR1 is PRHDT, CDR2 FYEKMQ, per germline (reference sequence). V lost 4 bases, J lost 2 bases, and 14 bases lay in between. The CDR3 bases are TGTGCCAGCAGCTCACCGGGACACCGAAACTATGGCTACACCTTC. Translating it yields CASSSPGHRNYGYTF.

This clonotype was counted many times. DNA for the CDR3: TGCAGCACCGGCGGGGTCGGTATCCCTGAAGCTTTCTTT. Protein: CSTGGVGIPEAFF. The V and J genes are TRBV29-1 and TRBJ1-1; no clear D gene. V dropped 8 bases and J dropped 6 bases, with 19 bases sitting between them. This CDR3 has 13 amino acids. The germline V gene has CDR1 SQVTM and CDR2 ANQGSEA.

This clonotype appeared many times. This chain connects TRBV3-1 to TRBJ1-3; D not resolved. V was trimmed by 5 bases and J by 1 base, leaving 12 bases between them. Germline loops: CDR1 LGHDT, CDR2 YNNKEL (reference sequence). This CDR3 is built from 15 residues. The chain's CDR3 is CASSARSRSGNTIYF. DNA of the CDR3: TGTGCCAGCAGCGCCCGGTCGAGGTCTGGAAACACCATATATTTT.

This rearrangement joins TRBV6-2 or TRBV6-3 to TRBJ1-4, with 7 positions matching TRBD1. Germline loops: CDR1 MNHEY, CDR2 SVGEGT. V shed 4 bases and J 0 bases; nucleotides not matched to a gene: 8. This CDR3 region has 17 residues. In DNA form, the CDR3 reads TGTGCCAGCAGTTCTCGGACAGGCGTCGCAACTAATGAAAAACTGTTTTTT. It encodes CASSSRTGVATNEKLFF.

In DNA form, the CDR3 reads TGTGCCAGCAGCCTAACAGACCTGTCAGATACGCAGTATTTT. It translates to CASSLTDLSDTQYF. The chain links TRBV3-1 to TRBJ2-3; no clear D gene. The CDR3 has 14 amino acids. CDR1 is LGHDT and CDR2 is YNNKEL in the germline V gene (reference sequence). With 4 bases removed from V and 4 bases from J, the gap between germline ends came to 12 bases.

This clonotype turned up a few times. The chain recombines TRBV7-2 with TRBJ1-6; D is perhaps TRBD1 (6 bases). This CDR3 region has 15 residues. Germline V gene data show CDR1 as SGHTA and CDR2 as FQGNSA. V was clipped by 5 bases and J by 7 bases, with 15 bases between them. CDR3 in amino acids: CASSLLGASNSPLHF. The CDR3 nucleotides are TGTGCCAGCAGCCTCTTGGGGGCCTCCAATTCACCCCTCCACTTT.

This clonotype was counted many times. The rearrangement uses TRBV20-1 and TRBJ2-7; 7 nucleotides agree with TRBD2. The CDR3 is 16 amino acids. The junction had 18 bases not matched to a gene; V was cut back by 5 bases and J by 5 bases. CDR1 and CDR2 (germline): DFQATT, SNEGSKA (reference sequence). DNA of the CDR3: TGCAGTGCTTCGCCCCGGAGGGTTGGGGGGGTTAACGAGCAGTACTTC. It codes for CSASPRRVGGVNEQYF.

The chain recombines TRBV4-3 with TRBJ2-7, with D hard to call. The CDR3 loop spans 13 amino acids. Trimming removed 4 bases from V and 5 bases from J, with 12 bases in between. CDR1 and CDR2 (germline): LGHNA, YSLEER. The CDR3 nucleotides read TGCGCCAGCAGCCGGTTGCCTCGCGACGAGCAGTACTTC. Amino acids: CASSRLPRDEQYF.

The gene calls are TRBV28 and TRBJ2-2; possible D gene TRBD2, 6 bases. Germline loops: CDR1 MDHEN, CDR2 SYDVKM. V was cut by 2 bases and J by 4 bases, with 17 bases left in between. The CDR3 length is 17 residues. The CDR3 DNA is TGTGCCAGCAGTTTAAGGCTGGGGGGACTGGTCACCGGGGAGCTGTTTTTT. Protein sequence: CASSLRLGGLVTGELFF.

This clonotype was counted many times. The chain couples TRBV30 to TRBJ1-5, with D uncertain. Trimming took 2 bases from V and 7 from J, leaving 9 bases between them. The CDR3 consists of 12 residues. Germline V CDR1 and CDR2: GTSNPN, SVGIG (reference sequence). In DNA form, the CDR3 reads TGTGCCTGGAGTTTTGGCGACCAGCCCCAGCATTTT. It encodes CAWSFGDQPQHF.

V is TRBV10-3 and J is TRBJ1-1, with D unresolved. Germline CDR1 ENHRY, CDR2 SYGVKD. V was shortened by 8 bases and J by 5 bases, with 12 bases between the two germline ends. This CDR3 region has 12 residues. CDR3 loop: CAIATKGTEAFF. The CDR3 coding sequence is TGTGCCATCGCAACGAAAGGAACTGAAGCTTTCTTT.

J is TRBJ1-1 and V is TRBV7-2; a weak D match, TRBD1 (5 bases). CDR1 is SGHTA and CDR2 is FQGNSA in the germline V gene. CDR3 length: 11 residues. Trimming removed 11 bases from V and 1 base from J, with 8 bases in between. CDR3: CASGGNTEAFF. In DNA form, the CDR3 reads TGTGCCTCCGGGGGGAACACTGAAGCTTTCTTT.

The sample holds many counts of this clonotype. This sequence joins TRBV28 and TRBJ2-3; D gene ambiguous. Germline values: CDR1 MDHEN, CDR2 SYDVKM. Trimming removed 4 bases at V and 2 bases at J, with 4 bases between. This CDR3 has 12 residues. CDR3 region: CASSYYTDTQYF. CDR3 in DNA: TGTGCCAGCAGTTATTACACAGATACGCAGTATTTT.

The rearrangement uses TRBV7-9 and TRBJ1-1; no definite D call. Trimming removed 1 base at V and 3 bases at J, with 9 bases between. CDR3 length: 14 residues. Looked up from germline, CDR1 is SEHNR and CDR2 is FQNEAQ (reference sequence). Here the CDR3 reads CASSLGRADTEAFF. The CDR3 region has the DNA TGTGCCAGCAGCTTAGGGCGGGCAGACACTGAAGCTTTCTTT.

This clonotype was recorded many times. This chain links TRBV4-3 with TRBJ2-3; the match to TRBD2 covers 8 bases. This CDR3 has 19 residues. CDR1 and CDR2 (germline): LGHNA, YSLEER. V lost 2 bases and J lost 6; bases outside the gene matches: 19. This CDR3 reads CASSQMGFRAGVLTDTQYF. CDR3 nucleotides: TGCGCCAGCAGCCAAATGGGCTTTCGAGCGGGGGTCCTCACGGATACGCAGTATTTT.

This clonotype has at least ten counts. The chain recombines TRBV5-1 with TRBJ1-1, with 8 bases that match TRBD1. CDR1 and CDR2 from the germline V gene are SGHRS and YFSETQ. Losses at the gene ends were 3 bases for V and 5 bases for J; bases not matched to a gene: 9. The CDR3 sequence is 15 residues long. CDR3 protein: CASSSAQGAGTEAFF. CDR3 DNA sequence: TGCGCCAGCAGCTCCGCGCAGGGGGCCGGGACTGAAGCTTTCTTT.

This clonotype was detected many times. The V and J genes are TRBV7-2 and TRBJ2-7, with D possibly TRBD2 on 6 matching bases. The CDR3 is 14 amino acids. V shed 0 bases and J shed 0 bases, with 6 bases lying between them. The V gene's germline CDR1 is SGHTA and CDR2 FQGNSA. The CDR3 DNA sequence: TGTGCCAGCAGCTTAGCTAGCGGCTCCTACGAGCAGTACTTC. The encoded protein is CASSLASGSYEQYF.

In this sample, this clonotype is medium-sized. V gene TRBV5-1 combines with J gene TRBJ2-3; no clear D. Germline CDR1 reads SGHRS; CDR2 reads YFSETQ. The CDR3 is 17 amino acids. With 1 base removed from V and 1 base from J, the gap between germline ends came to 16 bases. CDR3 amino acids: CASSLSYGGTRTDTQYF. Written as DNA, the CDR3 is TGCGCCAGCAGCTTGAGTTATGGCGGCACCCGCACAGATACGCAGTATTTT.

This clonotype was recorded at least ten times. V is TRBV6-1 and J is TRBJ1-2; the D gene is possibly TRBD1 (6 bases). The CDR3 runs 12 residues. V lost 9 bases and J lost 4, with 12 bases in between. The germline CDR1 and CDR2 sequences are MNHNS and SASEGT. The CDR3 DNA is TGTGCCAGAGGAGACAGGTCCTATGGCTACACCTTC. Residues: CARGDRSYGYTF.

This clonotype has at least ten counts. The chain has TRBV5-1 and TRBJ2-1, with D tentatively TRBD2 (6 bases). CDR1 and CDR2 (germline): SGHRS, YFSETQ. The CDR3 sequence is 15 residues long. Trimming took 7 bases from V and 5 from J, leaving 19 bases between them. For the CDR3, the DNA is TGCGCCAGCCGGGGGACCGGGCGTGCAGACAATGAGCAGTTCTTC. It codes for CASRGTGRADNEQFF.

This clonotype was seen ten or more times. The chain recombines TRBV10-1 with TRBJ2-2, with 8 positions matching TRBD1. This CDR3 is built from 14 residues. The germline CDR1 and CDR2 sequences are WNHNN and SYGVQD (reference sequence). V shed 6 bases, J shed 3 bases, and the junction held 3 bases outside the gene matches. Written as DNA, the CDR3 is TGCGCCAGCAGACAGGGGGACGACACCGGGGAGCTGTTTTTT. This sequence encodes CASRQGDDTGELFF.